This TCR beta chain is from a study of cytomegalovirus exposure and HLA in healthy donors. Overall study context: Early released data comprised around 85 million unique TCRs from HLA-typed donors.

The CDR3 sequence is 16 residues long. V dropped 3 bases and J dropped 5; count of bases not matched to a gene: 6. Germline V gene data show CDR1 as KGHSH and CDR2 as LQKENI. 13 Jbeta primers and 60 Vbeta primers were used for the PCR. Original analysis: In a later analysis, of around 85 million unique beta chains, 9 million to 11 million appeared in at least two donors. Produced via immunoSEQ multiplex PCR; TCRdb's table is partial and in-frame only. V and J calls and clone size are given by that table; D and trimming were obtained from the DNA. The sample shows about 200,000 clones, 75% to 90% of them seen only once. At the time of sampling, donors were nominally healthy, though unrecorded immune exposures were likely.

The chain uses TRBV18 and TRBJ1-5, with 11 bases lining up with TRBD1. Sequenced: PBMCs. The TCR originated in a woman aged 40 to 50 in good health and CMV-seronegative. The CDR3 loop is CASSPRDRGYHQPQHF. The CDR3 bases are TGTGCCAGCTCACCGCGGGACAGGGGGTACCATCAGCCCCAGCATTTT.